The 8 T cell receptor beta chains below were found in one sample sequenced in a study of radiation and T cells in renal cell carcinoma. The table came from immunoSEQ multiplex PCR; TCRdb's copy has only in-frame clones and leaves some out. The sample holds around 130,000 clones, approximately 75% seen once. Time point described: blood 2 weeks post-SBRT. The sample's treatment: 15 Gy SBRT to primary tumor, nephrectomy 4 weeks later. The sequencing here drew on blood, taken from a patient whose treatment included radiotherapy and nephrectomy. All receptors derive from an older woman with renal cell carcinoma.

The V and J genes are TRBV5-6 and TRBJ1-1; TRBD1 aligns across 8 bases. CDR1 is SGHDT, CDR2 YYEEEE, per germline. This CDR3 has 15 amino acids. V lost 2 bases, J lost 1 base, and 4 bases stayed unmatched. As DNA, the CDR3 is TGTGCCAGCAGCTTACAGGGGGTGAGGAACACTGAAGCTTTCTTT. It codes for CASSLQGVRNTEAFF.

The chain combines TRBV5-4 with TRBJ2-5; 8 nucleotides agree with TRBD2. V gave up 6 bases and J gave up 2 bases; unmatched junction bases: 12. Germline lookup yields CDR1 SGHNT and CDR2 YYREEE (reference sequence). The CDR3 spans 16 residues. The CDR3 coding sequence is TGTGCCAGCACCCCGGGGGGGGCGCCCCGGCAAGAGACCCAGTACTTC. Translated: CASTPGGAPRQETQYF.

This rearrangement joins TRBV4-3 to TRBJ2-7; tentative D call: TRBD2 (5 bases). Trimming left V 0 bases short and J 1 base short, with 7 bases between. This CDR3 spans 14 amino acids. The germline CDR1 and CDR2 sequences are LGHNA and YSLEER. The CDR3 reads CASSQDSGSYEQYF. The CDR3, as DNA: TGCGCCAGCAGCCAAGACTCGGGGTCCTACGAGCAGTACTTC.

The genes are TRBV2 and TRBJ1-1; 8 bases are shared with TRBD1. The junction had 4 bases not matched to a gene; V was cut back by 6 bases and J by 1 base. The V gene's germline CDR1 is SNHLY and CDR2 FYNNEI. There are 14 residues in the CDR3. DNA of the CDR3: TGTGCCAGCAGGTACAGGGGGGAGAACACTGAAGCTTTCTTT. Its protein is CASRYRGENTEAFF.

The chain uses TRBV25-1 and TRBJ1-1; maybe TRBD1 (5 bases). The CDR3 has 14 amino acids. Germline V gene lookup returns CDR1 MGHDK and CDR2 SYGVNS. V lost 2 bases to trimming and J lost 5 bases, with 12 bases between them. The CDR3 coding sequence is TGTGCCAGCAGTGAACTGGGGGGGAAAACTGAAGCTTTCTTT. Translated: CASSELGGKTEAFF. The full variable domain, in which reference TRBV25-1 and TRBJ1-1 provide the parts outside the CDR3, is EADIYQTPRYLVIGTGKKITLECSQTMGHDKMYWYQQDPGMELHLIHYSYGVNSTEKGDLSSESTVSRIRTEHFPLTLESARPSHTSQYLCASSELGGKTEAFFGQGTRLTVV.

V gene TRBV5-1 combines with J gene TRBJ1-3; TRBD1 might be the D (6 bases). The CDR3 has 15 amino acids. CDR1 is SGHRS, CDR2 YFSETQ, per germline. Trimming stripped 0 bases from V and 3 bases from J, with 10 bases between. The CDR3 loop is CASSLVGADGNTIYF. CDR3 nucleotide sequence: TGCGCCAGCAGCTTGGTGGGGGCGGATGGAAACACCATATATTTT.

The CDR3 loop is CASRRLGTGRETQYF. The CDR3 DNA is TGTGCCAGTAGAAGGCTTGGGACAGGGAGGGAGACCCAGTACTTC. The chain combines TRBV19 with TRBJ2-5, with 9 bases identical to TRBD1. There are 15 residues in the CDR3. V lost 6 bases to trimming and J lost 5 bases; unmatched junction nucleotides: 10. Germline CDR1 LNHDA, CDR2 SQIVND (reference sequence).

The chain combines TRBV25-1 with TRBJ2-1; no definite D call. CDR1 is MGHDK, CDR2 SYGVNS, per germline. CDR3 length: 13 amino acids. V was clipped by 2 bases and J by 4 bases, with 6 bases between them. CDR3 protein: CASSEQVYNEQFF. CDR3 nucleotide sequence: TGTGCCAGCAGTGAACAGGTATACAATGAGCAGTTCTTC.